This passage covers 21 T cell receptor beta chains from one sample sequenced in a study of blood T cell repertoires in COVID-19. Sequencing used immunoSEQ multiplex PCR; TCRdb keeps in-frame clones, though not all of them. The data show about 130,000 clones, approximately 80% seen once. The material sequenced was PBMCs or T cells enriched from blood (not recorded which). The receptors were sampled from a man aged 45-60 years who had recovered from COVID-19.

This chain connects TRBV5-1 to TRBJ2-5, with no clear D. The CDR3 runs 15 residues. With 4 bases removed from V and 0 bases from J, the gap between germline ends came to 13 bases. Germline-derived CDR1 and CDR2 are SGHRS and YFSETQ. The CDR3 DNA reads TGCGCCAGCAGCGACGGCCTAGTACACCAAGAGACCCAGTACTTC. Protein sequence: CASSDGLVHQETQYF.

The V and J genes are TRBV28 and TRBJ1-4; 7 nucleotides agree with TRBD1. The ends lost 5 bases at V and 3 bases at J; junction bases unmatched: 9. CDR1 and CDR2 (germline): MDHEN, SYDVKM. This CDR3 region has 16 residues. CDR3 in amino acids: CASSPTYRGSNEKLFF. As DNA, the CDR3 is TGTGCCAGCAGTCCAACCTACAGGGGTTCTAATGAAAAACTGTTTTTT.

The J gene is TRBJ1-2, the V gene TRBV18; the match to TRBD1 covers 11 bases. With V trimmed by 6 bases and J by 8 bases, 8 bases remained unmatched. The CDR3 length is 14 residues. Germline values: CDR1 KGHSH, CDR2 LQKENI. The CDR3 DNA reads TGTGCCAGCTCCCCAGGACAGGGGGCTGGGGGCTACACCTTC. Translated, it gives CASSPGQGAGGYTF. Combining the CDR3 with reference TRBV18 and TRBJ1-2 gives the whole variable domain NAGVMQNPRHLVRRRGQEARLRCSPMKGHSHVYWYRQLPEEGLKFMVYLQKENIIDESGMPKERFSAEFPKEGPSILRIQQVVRGDSAAYFCASSPGQGAGGYTFGSGTRLTVV.

The chain links TRBV11-2 to TRBJ1-5; 8 nucleotides line up with TRBD1. Germline loops: CDR1 SGHAT, CDR2 FQNNGV. Trimming took 3 bases from V and 6 from J; bases not matched to a gene: 4. The CDR3 length is 14 residues. The CDR3 region has the DNA TGTGCCAGCAGCTTCGGACAGGGTGGTCAGCCCCAGCATTTT. It is translated as CASSFGQGGQPQHF.

The chain employs TRBV5-4 and TRBJ1-1; D is unclear. Trimming shortened V by 0 bases and J by 2 bases, and 14 bases separated the two germline ends. The CDR3 has 16 amino acids. Germline V CDR1 and CDR2: SGHNT, YYREEE (reference sequence). The DNA of the CDR3 is TGTGCCAGCAGCTTGGGCTCCGGGGTGGTAAACACTGAAGCTTTCTTT. It encodes CASSLGSGVVNTEAFF.

This clone was counted once. The chain has TRBV29-1 and TRBJ1-2, with D maybe TRBD1 (5 bases). Trimming pared 3 bases from V and 7 bases from J, leaving 12 bases between. CDR1 and CDR2 from the germline V gene are SQVTM and ANQGSEA. The CDR3 is made up of 12 amino acids. The CDR3 nucleotides are TGCAGCGTTGACAGGGAAACCGCTGGCTACACCTTC. The encoded protein is CSVDRETAGYTF.

V and J are TRBV6-5 and TRBJ1-5, with D maybe TRBD1 (6 bases). The germline V gene encodes CDR1 MNHEY and CDR2 SVGAGI. The CDR3 spans 12 residues. The germline V and J ends were trimmed by 5 bases and 10 bases, with 12 bases remaining between them. The CDR3 region is CASSPIQGPQHF. The DNA for the CDR3 is TGTGCCAGCAGTCCGATACAGGGTCCCCAGCATTTT.

This clone was counted a single time. The CDR3 nucleotides read TGTGCCAGCAGCTTACTTGGCAGGGGGTATAATTCACCCCTCCACTTT. Translation gives CASSLLGRGYNSPLHF. The chain uses TRBV13 and TRBJ1-6, with TRBD1 matching 7 bases. The CDR3 has 16 residues. J was trimmed by 4 bases and V by 2 bases; bases with no gene match: 5. Germline lookup yields CDR1 PRHDT and CDR2 FYEKMQ (reference sequence).

This chain joins TRBV5-4 and TRBJ2-7, with D tentatively TRBD2 (5 bases). Germline V gene lookup returns CDR1 SGHNT and CDR2 YYREEE (reference sequence). V dropped 0 bases and J dropped 6 bases, with 7 bases sitting between them. The CDR3 loop spans 12 amino acids. The CDR3 DNA follows: TGTGCCAGCAGCTTGGTAGGAGGCGAGCAGTACTTC. Its protein product is CASSLVGGEQYF.

This clone appeared a single time. V and J are TRBV29-1 and TRBJ1-1; D remains unclear. V lost 4 bases and J lost 0, with 6 bases in between. The CDR3 totals 12 residues. Germline V gene lookup returns CDR1 SQVTM and CDR2 ANQGSEA. The CDR3 nucleotides are TGCAGCGTTGTCCTGTTGAACACTGAAGCTTTCTTT. Amino acid sequence: CSVVLLNTEAFF.

This clone was detected once. The V gene is TRBV28, the J gene TRBJ2-7, with 9 bases aligning to TRBD1. CDR1 is MDHEN and CDR2 is SYDVKM in the germline V gene. The junction had 11 bases not matched to a gene; V was cut back by 6 bases and J by 5 bases. The CDR3 contains 15 residues. The CDR3 DNA sequence: TGTGCCAGCAGCCTTGCGGGGACAGGGACCCACGAGCAGTACTTC. It yields the protein CASSLAGTGTHEQYF. Together with reference TRBV28 and TRBJ2-7, the CDR3 gives the full variable domain: DVKVTQSSRYLVKRTGEKVFLECVQDMDHENMFWYRQDPGLGLRLIYFSYDVKMKEKGDIPEGYSVSREKKERFSLILESASTNQTSMYLCASSLAGTGTHEQYFGPGTRLTVT.

This sequence joins TRBV5-1 and TRBJ2-6, with 10 bases lining up with TRBD1. V lost 3 bases and J lost 0; bases outside the gene matches: 6. The germline V gene encodes CDR1 SGHRS and CDR2 YFSETQ. The CDR3 spans 18 residues. In nucleotides, the CDR3 is TGCGCCAGCAGCTCCCCAGACAGGGGGCTCTCTGGGGCCAACGTCCTGACTTTC. Its protein is CASSSPDRGLSGANVLTF. Full variable domain (rest looked up from reference TRBV5-1 and TRBJ2-6): KAGVTQTPRYLIKTRGQQVTLSCSPISGHRSVSWYQQTPGQGLQFLFEYFSETQRNKGNFPGRFSGRQFSNSRSEMNVSTLELGDSALYLCASSSPDRGLSGANVLTFGAGSRLTVL.

This rearrangement joins TRBV19 to TRBJ1-5; 7 bases map to TRBD1. Germline CDR1 is LNHDA and CDR2 is SQIVND (reference sequence). The CDR3 has 15 amino acids. V shed 1 base and J 6 bases; nucleotides not matched to a gene: 6. CDR3 DNA: TGTGCCAGTAGTATAGGAGGGGGCGGCTCTCAGCCCCAGCATTTT. Residues: CASSIGGGGSQPQHF.

The chain has TRBV9 and TRBJ1-3, with TRBD1 as a possible D gene (6 bases). Trimming shortened V by 0 bases and J by 4 bases, and 14 bases separated the two germline ends. CDR3 length: 16 amino acids. From germline, CDR1 is SGDLS and CDR2 YYNGEE. CDR3 nucleotide sequence: TGTGCCAGCAGCGTAGGGGAGGGGGGCCTCGGAAACACCATATATTTT. Residues: CASSVGEGGLGNTIYF.

The rearrangement uses TRBV5-6 and TRBJ2-7, with D possibly being TRBD1 (6 bases). The V gene's germline CDR1 is SGHDT and CDR2 YYEEEE. The V end was cut by 4 bases, the J end by 6 bases, with 20 bases between. This CDR3 spans 15 amino acids. The CDR3 DNA sequence: TGTGCCAGCAGCAAACCGGACAGAGCCTCCCTCGAGCAGTACTTC. The encoded protein is CASSKPDRASLEQYF.

The V gene is TRBV11-2, the J gene TRBJ1-3; D is uncertain. This CDR3 contains 14 residues. Germline CDR1 SGHAT, CDR2 FQNNGV. Trimming shortened V by 5 bases and J by 2 bases, and 10 bases separated the two germline ends. The CDR3 region is CASSRQVTGNTIYF. The CDR3 nucleotides are TGTGCCAGCAGCCGCCAGGTGACTGGAAACACCATATATTTT. Full variable domain (missing parts from reference TRBV11-2 and TRBJ1-3): EAGVAQSPRYKIIEKRQSVAFWCNPISGHATLYWYQQILGQGPKLLIQFQNNGVVDDSQLPKDRFSAERLKGVDSTLKIQPAKLEDSAVYLCASSRQVTGNTIYFGEGSWLTVV.

As to this clone: This CDR3 is also generated by other DNA sequences in the sample. The V and J genes are TRBV7-2 and TRBJ1-1; D is unclear. Per germline, CDR1 SGHTA and CDR2 FQGNSA. V lost 4 bases, J lost 0 bases, and 12 bases lay in between. CDR3 length: 15 residues. The chain's CDR3 is CASSSRGGMNTEAFF. The CDR3 nucleotides read TGTGCCAGCAGCTCCCGAGGAGGGATGAACACTGAAGCTTTCTTT.

This clone came up a few times. This chain joins TRBV30 and TRBJ2-1; tentative D call: TRBD1 (6 bases). Germline assignment: CDR1 GTSNPN and CDR2 SVGIG (reference sequence). The CDR3 spans 13 residues. The germline V and J ends were trimmed by 3 bases and 2 bases, with 8 bases remaining between them. The DNA for the CDR3 is TGTGCCTGGAGAGGGGACACCTACAATGAGCAGTTCTTC. Its translation: CAWRGDTYNEQFF.

This clone has just one count. The chain combines TRBV6-6 with TRBJ2-1; a possible D gene is TRBD2 (5 bases). V was pared by 6 bases and J by 0 bases, with 18 bases between. The CDR3 spans 17 residues. CDR1 is MNHNY and CDR2 is SVGAGI in the germline V gene (reference sequence). This CDR3 is CASSRFERASSYNEQFF. The CDR3 DNA reads TGTGCCAGCAGCCGATTTGAGAGGGCCAGCTCCTACAATGAGCAGTTCTTC.

This clone was counted at least ten times. V is TRBV19 and J is TRBJ2-7, with 10 bases aligning to TRBD1. The CDR3 totals 14 residues. CDR1 is LNHDA, CDR2 SQIVND, per germline (reference sequence). V lost 5 bases and J lost 7; bases outside the gene matches: 8. The CDR3 region has the DNA TGTGCCAGTAGTCTGGGACAGGGGAGGGGAGAGCAGTACTTC. This codes for CASSLGQGRGEQYF.

This rearrangement joins TRBV3-1 (or the pseudogene TRBV3-2) to TRBJ1-6, with no clear D. Germline V gene data show CDR1 as LGHDT and CDR2 as YNNKEL (reference sequence). Trimming removed 2 bases from V and 5 bases from J, with 7 bases in between. This CDR3 contains 14 residues. CDR3: CASSQTTDNSPLHF. The CDR3 DNA reads TGTGCCAGCAGCCAAACCACAGATAATTCACCCCTCCACTTT.